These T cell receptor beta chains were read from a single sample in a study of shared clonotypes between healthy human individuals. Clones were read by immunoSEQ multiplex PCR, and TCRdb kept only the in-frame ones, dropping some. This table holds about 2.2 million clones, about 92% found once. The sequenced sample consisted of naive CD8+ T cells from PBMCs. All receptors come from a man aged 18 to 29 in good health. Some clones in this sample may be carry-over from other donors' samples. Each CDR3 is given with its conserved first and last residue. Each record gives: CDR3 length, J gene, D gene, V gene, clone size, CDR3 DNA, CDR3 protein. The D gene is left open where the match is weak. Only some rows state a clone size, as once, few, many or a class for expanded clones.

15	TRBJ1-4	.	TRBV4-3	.	TGCGCCAGCAGCCAACCACAGGGTGGGGACGAAAAACTGTTTTTT	CASSQPQGGDEKLFF
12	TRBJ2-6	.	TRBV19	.	TGTGCCACCGAGGAGGGGGCCAACGTCCTGACTTTC	CATEEGANVLTF
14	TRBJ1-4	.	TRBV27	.	TGTGCCAGTTCTCCCTCCCATGCTAATGAAAAACTGTTTTTT	CASSPSHANEKLFF
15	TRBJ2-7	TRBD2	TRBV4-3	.	TGCGCCAGCAGCCCAACTAGCGGGAGGACGTACGAGCAGTACTTC	CASSPTSGRTYEQYF
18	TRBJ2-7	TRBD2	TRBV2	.	TGTGCCAGCAGGGAACGGGCCTACGGAGCGGGAGTTCCCTACGAGCAGTACTTC	CASRERAYGAGVPYEQYF
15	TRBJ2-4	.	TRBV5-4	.	TGTGCCAGCAGCTTGGTCCGGGAGGCCAAAAACATTCAGTACTTC	CASSLVREAKNIQYF
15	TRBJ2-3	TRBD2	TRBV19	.	TGTGCCAGTAGTACCCTGGCGGGAGCGGCAGATACGCAGTATTTT	CASSTLAGAADTQYF
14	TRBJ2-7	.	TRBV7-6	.	TGTGCCAGCAGCTTAGAGGGCAGGGGGGACGAGCAGTACTTC	CASSLEGRGDEQYF
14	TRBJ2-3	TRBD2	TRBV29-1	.	TGCAGCGTTCAGGGACTAGCTAGCACAGATACGCAGTATTTT	CSVQGLASTDTQYF
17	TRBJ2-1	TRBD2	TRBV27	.	TGTGCCAGCAGTTCCCCCTCCATACTAGCGGGAGTACATGAGCAGTTCTTC	CASSSPSILAGVHEQFF
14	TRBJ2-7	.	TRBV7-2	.	TGTGCCAGCTCCAGGGGCAGGGAGTGGTACGAGCAGTACTTC	CASSRGREWYEQYF
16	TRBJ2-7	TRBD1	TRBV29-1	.	TGCAGCGTTGAGGGGTTTGGGACAGGGGATTTCTACGAGCAGTACTTC	CSVEGFGTGDFYEQYF
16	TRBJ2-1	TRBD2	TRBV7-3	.	TGTGCCAGCAGCTTAAAGTGGGCTAGCGGGAGCAATGAGCAGTTCTTC	CASSLKWASGSNEQFF
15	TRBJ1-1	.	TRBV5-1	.	TGCGCCAGCAGCTTGGGACCAGGGGAGGACACTGAAGCTTTCTTT	CASSLGPGEDTEAFF
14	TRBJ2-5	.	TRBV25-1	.	TGTGCCAGCTCTAACCCTATCTACCAAGAGACCCAGTACTTC	CASSNPIYQETQYF
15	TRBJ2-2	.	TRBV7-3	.	TGTGCCAGCAGCTTGGCGAGTTCCAACACCGGGGAGCTGTTTTTT	CASSLASSNTGELFF
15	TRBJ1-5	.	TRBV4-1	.	TGCGCCAGCAGCCAAGTCGTTTCAGCTGCTCAGCCCCAGCATTTT	CASSQVVSAAQPQHF
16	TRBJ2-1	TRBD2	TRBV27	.	TGTGCCAGCAGTTTTGTGGGACTAGCGGAGTTCAATGAGCAGTTCTTC	CASSFVGLAEFNEQFF
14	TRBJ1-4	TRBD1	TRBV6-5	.	TGTGCCAGCAGCCCTGGGACAGGGCACGAAAAACTGTTTTTT	CASSPGTGHEKLFF
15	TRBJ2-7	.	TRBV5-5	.	TGTGCCAGCAGCGTAGACGACAGGCTTCCCTACGAGCAGTACTTC	CASSVDDRLPYEQYF
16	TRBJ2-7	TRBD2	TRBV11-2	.	TGTGCCAGCAGCTTGGGACTAGGACGTGGCTCCTACGAGCAGTACTTC	CASSLGLGRGSYEQYF
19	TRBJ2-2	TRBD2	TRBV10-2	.	TGCGCCAGCAGTGATTCCCAAAGAGGACTAGCGCAAAACACCGGGGAGCTGTTTTTT	CASSDSQRGLAQNTGELFF
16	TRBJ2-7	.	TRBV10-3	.	TGTGCCATCAGTGAGTCAAAGGCAGGGCCTACGGACGAGCAGTACTTC	CAISESKAGPTDEQYF
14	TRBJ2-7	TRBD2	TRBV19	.	TGTGCCAGTAGTATGCTAGCGGGCGGCTACGAGCAGTACTTC	CASSMLAGGYEQYF
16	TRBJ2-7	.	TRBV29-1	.	TGCAGCGTTGAAGAAGGGGGGGGCAAGATAGCCTACGAGCAGTACTTC	CSVEEGGGKIAYEQYF
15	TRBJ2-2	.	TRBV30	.	TGTGCCTGGAAAGAGGACGTCGAGAACACCGGGGAGCTGTTTTTT	CAWKEDVENTGELFF
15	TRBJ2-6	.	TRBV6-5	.	TGTGCCAGCAGTTACTCCCCGCGTGGGGCCAACGTCCTGACTTTC	CASSYSPRGANVLTF
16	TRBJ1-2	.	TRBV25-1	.	TGTGCCAGCAGGGGCCCCCAGGGTACAGGCCCTTTTGGCTACACCTTC	CASRGPQGTGPFGYTF
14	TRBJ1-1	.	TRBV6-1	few	TGTGCCAGCAGTGAGGGCAGGAAGAACACTGAAGCTTTCTTT	CASSEGRKNTEAFF
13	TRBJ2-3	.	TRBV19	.	TGTGCCAGTAGGTCTTCCAGCACAGATACGCAGTATTTT	CASRSSSTDTQYF
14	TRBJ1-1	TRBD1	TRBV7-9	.	TGTGCCAGCAGCCCGACAGGGATCAACACTGAAGCTTTCTTT	CASSPTGINTEAFF